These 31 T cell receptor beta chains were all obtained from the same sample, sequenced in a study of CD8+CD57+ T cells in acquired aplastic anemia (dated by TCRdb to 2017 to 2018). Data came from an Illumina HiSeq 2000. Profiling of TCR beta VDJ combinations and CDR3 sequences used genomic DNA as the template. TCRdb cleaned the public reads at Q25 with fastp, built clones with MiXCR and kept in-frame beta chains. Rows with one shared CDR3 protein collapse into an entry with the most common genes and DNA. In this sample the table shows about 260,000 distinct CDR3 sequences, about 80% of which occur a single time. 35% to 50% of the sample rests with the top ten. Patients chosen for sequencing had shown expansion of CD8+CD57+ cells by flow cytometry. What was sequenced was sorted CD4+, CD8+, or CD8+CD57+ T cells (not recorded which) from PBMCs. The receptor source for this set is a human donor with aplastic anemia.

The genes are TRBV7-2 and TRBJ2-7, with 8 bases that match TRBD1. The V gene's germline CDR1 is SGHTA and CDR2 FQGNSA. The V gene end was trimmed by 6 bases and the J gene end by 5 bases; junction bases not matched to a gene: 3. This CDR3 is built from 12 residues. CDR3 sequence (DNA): TGTGCCAGCAGTCCGGGACAGGACGAGCAGTACTTC. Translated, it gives CASSPGQDEQYF.

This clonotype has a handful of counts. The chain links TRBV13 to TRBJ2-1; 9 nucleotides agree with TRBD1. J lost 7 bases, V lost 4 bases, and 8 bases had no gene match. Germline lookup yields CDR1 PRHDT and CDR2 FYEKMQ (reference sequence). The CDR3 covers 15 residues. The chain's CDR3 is CASSSDRQGGNEQFF. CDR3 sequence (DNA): TGTGCCAGCAGCTCAGATAGACAGGGGGGGAATGAGCAGTTCTTC.

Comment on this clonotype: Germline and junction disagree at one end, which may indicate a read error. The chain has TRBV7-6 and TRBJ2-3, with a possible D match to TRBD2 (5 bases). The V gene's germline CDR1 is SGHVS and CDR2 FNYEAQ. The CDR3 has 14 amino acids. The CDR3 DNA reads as TGTGCCAGCAGCTTAGCCCGCGGGCCAAAAGAGCACCAGTTT. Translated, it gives CASSLARGPKEHQF. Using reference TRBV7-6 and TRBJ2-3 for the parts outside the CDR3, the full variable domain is GAGVSQSPRYKVTKRGQDVALRCDPISGHVSLYWYRQALGQGPEFLTYFNYEAQQDKSGLPNDRFSAERPEGSISTLTIQRTEQRDSAMYRCASSLARGPKEHQFGPGTRLTVL.

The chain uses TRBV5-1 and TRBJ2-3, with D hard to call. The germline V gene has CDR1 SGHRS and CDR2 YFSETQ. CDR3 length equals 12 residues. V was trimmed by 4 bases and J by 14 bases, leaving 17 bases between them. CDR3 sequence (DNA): TGCGCCAGCAGCGTATACAGCAACAACACGTATTTT. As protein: CASSVYSNNTYF. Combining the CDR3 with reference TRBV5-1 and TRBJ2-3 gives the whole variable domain KAGVTQTPRYLIKTRGQQVTLSCSPISGHRSVSWYQQTPGQGLQFLFEYFSETQRNKGNFPGRFSGRQFSNSRSEMNVSTLELGDSALYLCASSVYSNNTYFGPGTRLTVL.

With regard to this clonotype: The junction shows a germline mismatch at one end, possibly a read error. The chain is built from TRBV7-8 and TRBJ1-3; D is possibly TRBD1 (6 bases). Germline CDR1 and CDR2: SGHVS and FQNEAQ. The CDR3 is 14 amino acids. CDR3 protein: CASSERGIGNPIYF. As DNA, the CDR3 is TGTGCCAGCAGTGAAAGGGGGATAGGAAACCCCATATATTTT.

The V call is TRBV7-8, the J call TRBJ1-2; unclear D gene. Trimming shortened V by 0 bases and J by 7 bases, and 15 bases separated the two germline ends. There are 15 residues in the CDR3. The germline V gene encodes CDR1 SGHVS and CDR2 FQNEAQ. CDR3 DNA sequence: TGTGCCAGCAGCTTAGCGGTAGCTCCGGACTCTGGCTACACCTTC. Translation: CASSLAVAPDSGYTF.

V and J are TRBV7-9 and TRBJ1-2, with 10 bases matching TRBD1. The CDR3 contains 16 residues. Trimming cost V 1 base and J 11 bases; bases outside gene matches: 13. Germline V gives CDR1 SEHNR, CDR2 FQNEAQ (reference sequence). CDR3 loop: CASSLEGDRGIYEYTF. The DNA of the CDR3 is TGTGCCAGCAGCTTAGAGGGGGACAGGGGAATATATGAATACACCTTC.

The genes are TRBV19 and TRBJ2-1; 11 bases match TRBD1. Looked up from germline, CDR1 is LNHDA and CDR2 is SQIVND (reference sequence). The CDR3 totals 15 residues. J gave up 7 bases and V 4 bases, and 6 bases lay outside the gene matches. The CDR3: CASSTDRGQVNEQFF. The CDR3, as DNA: TGTGCCAGTAGTACGGACAGGGGGCAGGTGAATGAGCAGTTCTTC.

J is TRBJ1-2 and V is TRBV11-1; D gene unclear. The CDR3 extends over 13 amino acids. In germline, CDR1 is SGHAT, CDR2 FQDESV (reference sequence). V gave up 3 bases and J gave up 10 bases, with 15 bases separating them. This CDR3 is CASSLKTSVDYTF. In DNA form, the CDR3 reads TGTGCCAGCAGCTTGAAGACATCGGTAGACTACACCTTC.

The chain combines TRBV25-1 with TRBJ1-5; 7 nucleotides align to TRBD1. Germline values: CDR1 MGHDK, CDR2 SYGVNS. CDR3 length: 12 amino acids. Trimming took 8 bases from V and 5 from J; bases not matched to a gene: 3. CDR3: CASGTAHQPQHF. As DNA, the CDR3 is TGTGCCAGCGGGACAGCCCATCAGCCCCAGCATTTT. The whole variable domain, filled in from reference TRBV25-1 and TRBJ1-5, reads EADIYQTPRYLVIGTGKKITLECSQTMGHDKMYWYQQDPGMELHLIHYSYGVNSTEKGDLSSESTVSRIRTEHFPLTLESARPSHTSQYLCASGTAHQPQHFGDGTRLSIL.

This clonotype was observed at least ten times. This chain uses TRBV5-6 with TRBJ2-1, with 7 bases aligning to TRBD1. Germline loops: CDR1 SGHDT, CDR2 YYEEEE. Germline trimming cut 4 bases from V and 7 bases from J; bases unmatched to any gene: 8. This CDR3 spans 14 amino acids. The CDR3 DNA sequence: TGTGCCAGCAGCCGGGGACAGCTATGGAATGAGCAGTTCTTC. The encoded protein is CASSRGQLWNEQFF.

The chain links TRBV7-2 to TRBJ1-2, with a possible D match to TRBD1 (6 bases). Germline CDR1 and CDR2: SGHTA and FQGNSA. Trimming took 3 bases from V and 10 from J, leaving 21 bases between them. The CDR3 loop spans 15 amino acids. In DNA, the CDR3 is TGTGCCAGCAGCTTGACGGGGGGCGCCGACAATCACTACACCTTC. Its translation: CASSLTGGADNHYTF.

DNA for the CDR3: TGTGCCAGCGGCTTCGTAGCCACAGAGCTGTTTTTT. It yields the protein CASGFVATELFF. This chain connects TRBV2 to TRBJ2-2; no clear D gene. Trimming took off 8 bases at V and 11 bases at J, with 15 bases between the two ends. The CDR3 sequence is 12 residues long. The germline gives CDR1 SNHLY, CDR2 FYNNEI. Full variable domain (missing parts from reference TRBV2 and TRBJ2-2): EPEVTQTPSHQVTQMGQEVILRCVPISNHLYFYWYRQILGQKVEFLVSFYNNEISEKSEIFDDQFSVERPDGSNFTLKIRSTKLEDSAMYFCASGFVATELFFGEGSRLTVL.

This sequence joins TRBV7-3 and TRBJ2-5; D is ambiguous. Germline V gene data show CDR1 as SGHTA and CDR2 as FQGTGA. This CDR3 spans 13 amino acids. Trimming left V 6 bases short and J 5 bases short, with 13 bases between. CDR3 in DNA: TGTGCCAGCAGGTTACCTCCAGAGGAGACCCAGTACTTC. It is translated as CASRLPPEETQYF.

CDR3 sequence reads: CASSLGARGSKDTEAFF. The CDR3 DNA is TGTGCCAGCAGTTTGGGGGCCAGGGGGTCTAAGGACACTGAAGCTTTCTTT. The V call is TRBV9, the J call TRBJ1-1; 7 nucleotides agree with TRBD1. Trimming cost V 5 bases and J 3 bases; bases outside gene matches: 16. CDR1 is SGDLS and CDR2 is YYNGEE in the germline V gene. The CDR3 totals 17 residues.

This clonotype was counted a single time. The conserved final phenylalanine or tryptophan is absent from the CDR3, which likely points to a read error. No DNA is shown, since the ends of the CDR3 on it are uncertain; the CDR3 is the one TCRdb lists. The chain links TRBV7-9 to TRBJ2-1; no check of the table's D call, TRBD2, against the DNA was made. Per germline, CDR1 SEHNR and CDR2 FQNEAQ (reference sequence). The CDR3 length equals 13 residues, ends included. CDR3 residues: CASSFLAGTTYVL.

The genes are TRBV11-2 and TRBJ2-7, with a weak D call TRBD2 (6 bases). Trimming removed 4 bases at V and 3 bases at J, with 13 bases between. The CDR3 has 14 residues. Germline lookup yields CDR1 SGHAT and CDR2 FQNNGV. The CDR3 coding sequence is TGTGCCAGCAGCTGGGGTGGAGGGTACTACGAGCAGTACTTC. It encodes CASSWGGGYYEQYF. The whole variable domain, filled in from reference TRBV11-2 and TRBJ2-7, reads EAGVAQSPRYKIIEKRQSVAFWCNPISGHATLYWYQQILGQGPKLLIQFQNNGVVDDSQLPKDRFSAERLKGVDSTLKIQPAKLEDSAVYLCASSWGGGYYEQYFGPGTRLTVT.

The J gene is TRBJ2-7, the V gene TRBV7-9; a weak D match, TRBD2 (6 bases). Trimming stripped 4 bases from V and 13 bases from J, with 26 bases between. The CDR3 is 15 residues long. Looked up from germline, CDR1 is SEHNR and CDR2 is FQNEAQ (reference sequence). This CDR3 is CASSSGGARGFYGYV. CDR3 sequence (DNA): TGTGCCAGCAGCTCAGGAGGGGCTAGGGGCTTTTATGGCTACGTC.

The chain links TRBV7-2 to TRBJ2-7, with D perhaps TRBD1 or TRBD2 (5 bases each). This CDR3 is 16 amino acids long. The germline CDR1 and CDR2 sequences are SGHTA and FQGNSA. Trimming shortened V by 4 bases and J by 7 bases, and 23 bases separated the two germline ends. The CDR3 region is CASSSPGRANLEEQYV. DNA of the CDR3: TGTGCCAGCAGCTCACCGGGACGGGCGAACCTGGAGGAGCAGTACGTC.

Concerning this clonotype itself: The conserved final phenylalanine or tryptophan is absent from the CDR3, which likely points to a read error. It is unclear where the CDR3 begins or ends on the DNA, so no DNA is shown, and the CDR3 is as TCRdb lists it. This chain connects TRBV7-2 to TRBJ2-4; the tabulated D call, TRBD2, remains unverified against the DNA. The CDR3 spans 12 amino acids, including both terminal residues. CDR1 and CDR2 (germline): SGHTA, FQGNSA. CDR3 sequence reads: CASSLSGTGGLL.

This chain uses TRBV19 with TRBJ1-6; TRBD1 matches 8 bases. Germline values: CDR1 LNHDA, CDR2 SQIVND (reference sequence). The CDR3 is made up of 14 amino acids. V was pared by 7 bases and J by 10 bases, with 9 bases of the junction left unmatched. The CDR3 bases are TGTGCCAGTACTAGGGCGGGACAGGACTCACCCCTCCACTTT. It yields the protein CASTRAGQDSPLHF.

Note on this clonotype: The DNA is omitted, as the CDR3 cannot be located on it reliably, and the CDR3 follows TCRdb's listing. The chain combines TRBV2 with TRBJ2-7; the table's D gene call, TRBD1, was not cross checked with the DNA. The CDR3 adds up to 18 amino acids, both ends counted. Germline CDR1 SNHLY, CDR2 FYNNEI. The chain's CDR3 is CGSSESYNNQPQHFGEYF.

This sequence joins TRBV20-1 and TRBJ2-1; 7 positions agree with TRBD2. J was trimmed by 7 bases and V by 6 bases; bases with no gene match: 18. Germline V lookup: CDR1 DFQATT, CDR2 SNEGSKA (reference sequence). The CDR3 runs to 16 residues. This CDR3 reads CSALTSEPGGINEQFF. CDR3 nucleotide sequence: TGCAGTGCCCTGACGTCCGAACCGGGAGGTATAAATGAGCAGTTCTTC.

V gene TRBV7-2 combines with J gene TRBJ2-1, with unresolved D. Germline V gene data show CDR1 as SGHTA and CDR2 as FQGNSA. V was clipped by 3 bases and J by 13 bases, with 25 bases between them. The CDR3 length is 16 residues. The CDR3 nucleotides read TGTGCCAGCAGCTTGAGAGCACTCGCGGAGTATAGTGACCAGTTCTTC. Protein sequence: CASSLRALAEYSDQFF. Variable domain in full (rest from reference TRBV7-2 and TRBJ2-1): GAGVSQSPSNKVTEKGKDVELRCDPISGHTALYWYRQSLGQGLEFLIYFQGNSAPDKSGLPSDRFSAERTGGSVSTLTIQRTQQEDSAVYLCASSLRALAEYSDQFFGPGTRLTVL.

CDR3 coding DNA: TGTGCCAGCAGCTTGACACCCGTCGCCTACAACGGTGAAGCTTTCTTT. Protein product: CASSLTPVAYNGEAFF. This chain connects TRBV7-2 to TRBJ1-1; D remains unclear. From germline, CDR1 is SGHTA and CDR2 FQGNSA. Trimming shortened V by 3 bases and J by 7 bases, and 21 bases separated the two germline ends. The length of the CDR3 is 16 residues.

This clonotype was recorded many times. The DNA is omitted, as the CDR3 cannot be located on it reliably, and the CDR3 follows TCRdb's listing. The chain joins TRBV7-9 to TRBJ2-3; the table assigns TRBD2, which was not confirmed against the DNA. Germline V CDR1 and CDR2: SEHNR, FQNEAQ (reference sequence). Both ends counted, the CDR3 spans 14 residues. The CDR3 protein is CASSSADTQYFGPF.

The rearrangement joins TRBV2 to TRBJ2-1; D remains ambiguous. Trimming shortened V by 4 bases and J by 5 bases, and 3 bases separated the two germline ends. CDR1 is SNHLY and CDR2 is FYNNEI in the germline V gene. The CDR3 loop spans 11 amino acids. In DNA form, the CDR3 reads TGTGCCAGCAGTGGGAACAATGAGCAGTTCTTC. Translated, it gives CASSGNNEQFF.

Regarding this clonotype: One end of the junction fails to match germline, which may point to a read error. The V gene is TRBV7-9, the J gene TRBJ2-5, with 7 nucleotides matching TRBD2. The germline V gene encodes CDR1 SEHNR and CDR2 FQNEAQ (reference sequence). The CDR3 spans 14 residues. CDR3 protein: CASSRGSGRGTEYF. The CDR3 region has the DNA TGTGCCAGCAGCAGAGGCAGCGGGCGGGGGACCGAGTACTTC. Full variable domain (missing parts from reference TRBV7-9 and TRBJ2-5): DTGVSQNPRHKITKRGQNVTFRCDPISEHNRLYWYRQTLGQGPEFLTYFQNEAQLEKSRLLSDRFSAERPKGSFSTLEIQRTEQGDSAMYLCASSRGSGRGTEYFGPGTRLLVL.

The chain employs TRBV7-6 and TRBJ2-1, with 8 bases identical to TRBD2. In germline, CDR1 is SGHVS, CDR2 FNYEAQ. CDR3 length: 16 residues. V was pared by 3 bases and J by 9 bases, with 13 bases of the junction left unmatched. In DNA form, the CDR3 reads TGTGCCAGCAGCTTTCAAAACGGGGGGGGGAGCGCTGAGCAGTTCTTC. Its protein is CASSFQNGGGSAEQFF.

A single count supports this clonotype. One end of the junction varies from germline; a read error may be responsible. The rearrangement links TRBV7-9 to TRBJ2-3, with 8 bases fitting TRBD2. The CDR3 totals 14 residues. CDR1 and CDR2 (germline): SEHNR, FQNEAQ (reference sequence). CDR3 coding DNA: TGTGCCAGCAGCTTGGCGGGGGGCGGGCATGCGCAGTGCTTT. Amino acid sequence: CASSLAGGGHAQCF.

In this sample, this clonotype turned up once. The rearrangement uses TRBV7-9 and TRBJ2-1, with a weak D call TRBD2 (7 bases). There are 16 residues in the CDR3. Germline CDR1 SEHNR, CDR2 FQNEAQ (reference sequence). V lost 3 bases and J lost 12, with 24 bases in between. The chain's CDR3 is CASSFLPGGLIDGQFF. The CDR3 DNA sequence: TGTGCCAGCAGCTTTCTACCCGGGGGGCTGATCGATGGGCAGTTCTTC. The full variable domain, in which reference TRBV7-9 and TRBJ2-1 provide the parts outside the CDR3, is DTGVSQNPRHKITKRGQNVTFRCDPISEHNRLYWYRQTLGQGPEFLTYFQNEAQLEKSRLLSDRFSAERPKGSFSTLEIQRTEQGDSAMYLCASSFLPGGLIDGQFFGPGTRLTVL.